A single sample gave rise to the 8 T cell receptor beta chains below, sequenced in a study of blood T cell repertoires in COVID-19 (dated by TCRdb to about 2020). Library generation was performed with the immunoSEQ multiplex PCR assay. TCRdb obtained this table from immuneACCESS and retained in-frame rearrangements with V and J assigned. These tables miss some clones; where compared with another copy, unresolved V genes account for less than half of the shortfall, and the remainder is unexplained. Here the sample has more than 200,000 clones; roughly 87% occur a single time. The ten largest clones take up roughly 6.3% of the sample. Specimen: PBMCs or T cells enriched from blood (not recorded which). The receptors derive from a woman aged 25 to 39 with acute COVID-19.

The V gene is TRBV5-1, the J gene TRBJ1-5, with 7 positions matching TRBD1. CDR3 length: 14 amino acids. The V gene's germline CDR1 is SGHRS and CDR2 YFSETQ. V was clipped by 4 bases and J by 1 base; unmatched bases: 2. As DNA, the CDR3 is TGCGCCAGCAGCCCAGGGGGAAGCAATCAGCCCCAGCATTTT. Protein product: CASSPGGSNQPQHF. The full variable domain, with the rest looked up from reference TRBV5-1 and TRBJ1-5, is KAGVTQTPRYLIKTRGQQVTLSCSPISGHRSVSWYQQTPGQGLQFLFEYFSETQRNKGNFPGRFSGRQFSNSRSEMNVSTLELGDSALYLCASSPGGSNQPQHFGDGTRLSIL.

CDR3 residues: CSVADLAQYF. DNA of the CDR3: TGCAGCGTTGCAGACCTTGCGCAGTATTTT. The chain couples TRBV29-1 to TRBJ2-3; D unresolved. This CDR3 region has 10 residues. Trimming cost V 4 bases and J 10 bases, with 9 bases left between them. The germline V gene has CDR1 SQVTM and CDR2 ANQGSEA.

The chain recombines TRBV29-1 with TRBJ2-7; 14 bases match TRBD2. The V gene's germline CDR1 is SQVTM and CDR2 ANQGSEA. Losses at the gene ends were 6 bases for V and 6 bases for J; bases not matched to a gene: 1. This CDR3 spans 12 amino acids. DNA for the CDR3: TGCAGCGTCGGGACTAGCGGGAGCGAGCAGTACTTC. Protein product: CSVGTSGSEQYF.

The gene calls are TRBV10-3 and TRBJ2-3; D possibly corresponds to TRBD2 (5 bases). The CDR3 consists of 14 residues. Germline V CDR1 and CDR2: ENHRY, SYGVKD. Trimming took off 7 bases at V and 6 bases at J, with 17 bases between the two ends. The CDR3 protein is CAITPRESPDTQYF. The DNA for the CDR3 is TGTGCCATCACGCCCCGGGAATCCCCCGATACGCAGTATTTT.

This chain joins TRBV5-4 and TRBJ2-3, with 9 bases identical to TRBD2. V lost 3 bases, J lost 1 base, and 3 bases stayed unmatched. The CDR3 covers 15 residues. CDR1 and CDR2 (germline): SGHNT, YYREEE (reference sequence). The CDR3 DNA reads as TGTGCCAGCAGCTCAAAGCGGGAGGGCACAGATACGCAGTATTTT. It translates to CASSSKREGTDTQYF.

CDR3 nucleotides: TGTGCCACCAGAATCCGCGTAGACTATGGCTACACCTTC. It translates to CATRIRVDYGYTF. The chain couples TRBV28 to TRBJ1-2; D not resolved. V lost 10 bases to trimming and J lost 3 bases, with 15 bases between them. Looked up from germline, CDR1 is MDHEN and CDR2 is SYDVKM. The CDR3 extends over 13 amino acids.

About this clone: At one end the junction does not follow the germline gene, possibly because of a read error. V usage is TRBV7-7 and J usage is TRBJ2-1; 16 bases line up with TRBD2. This CDR3 comprises 14 residues. Germline V gene lookup returns CDR1 SSHAT and CDR2 FNYEAQ (reference sequence). Here the CDR3 reads CASSTGTSGGAKFF. DNA of the CDR3: TGTGCTAGCAGCACCGGGACTAGCGGGGGGGCGAAGTTCTTC.

The rearrangement uses TRBV18 and TRBJ1-4; no firm D call. Trimming left V 4 bases short and J 9 bases short, with 12 bases between. The CDR3 runs 13 residues. Germline CDR1 reads KGHSH; CDR2 reads LQKENI. This CDR3 is CASSLGEGQKLFF. The DNA for the CDR3 is TGTGCCAGCTCACTGGGAGAAGGTCAAAAACTGTTTTTT.